The 8 T cell receptor beta chains presented below share a single source sample, sequenced in a study of blood T cell repertoires in COVID-19. Sequencing used immunoSEQ multiplex PCR; TCRdb keeps in-frame clones, though not all of them. Of some 300,000 clones in the sample, around 88% are singletons; the top ten hold more than 6.5%. Material for sequencing was peripheral blood. Receptors originate from a woman aged 25-40 years who had recovered from COVID-19.

The V call is TRBV5-8, the J call TRBJ1-4, with 12 bases aligning to TRBD1. V trimming: 4 bases; J trimming: 7 bases; junction bases outside the gene matches: 5. Germline loops: CDR1 SGHTS, CDR2 YDEGEE. This CDR3 spans 15 amino acids. For the CDR3, the DNA is TGTGCCAGCAGCCCGGGACAGGGGGCTGGTGAAAAACTGTTTTTT. Its translation is CASSPGQGAGEKLFF.

This clone was detected once. The V call is TRBV6-6, the J call TRBJ2-1, with TRBD2 matching over 10 bases. CDR3 length: 15 amino acids. The V gene's germline CDR1 is MNHNY and CDR2 SVGAGI (reference sequence). V was clipped by 2 bases and J by 5 bases; unmatched bases: 3. CDR3 sequence (DNA): TGTGCCAGCAGTTACCTAGGACTAGCGGACAATGAGCAGTTCTTC. This encodes CASSYLGLADNEQFF.

The V and J genes are TRBV2 and TRBJ2-2, with 7 bases matching TRBD2. V dropped 5 bases and J dropped 3; count of bases not matched to a gene: 9. This CDR3 spans 16 amino acids. In germline, CDR1 is SNHLY, CDR2 FYNNEI. The CDR3 region has the DNA TGTGCCAGCAGTCGTCGGGGGGTAAGGGACACCGGGGAGCTGTTTTTT. Its protein is CASSRRGVRDTGELFF.

The chain uses TRBV7-2 and TRBJ2-2; 12 bases fit TRBD1. Germline V gene lookup returns CDR1 SGHTA and CDR2 FQGNSA. The CDR3 has 17 amino acids. V dropped 5 bases and J dropped 4; count of bases not matched to a gene: 8. The CDR3 spells CASSTTGTGGLTGELFF. In DNA, the CDR3 is TGTGCCAGCAGCACAACCGGGACAGGGGGCCTCACCGGGGAGCTGTTTTTT.

The chain combines TRBV28 with TRBJ2-7; 7 bases are shared with TRBD1. CDR1 is MDHEN, CDR2 SYDVKM, per germline. The CDR3 loop spans 16 amino acids. The V and J ends lost 4 bases and 0 bases, in that order; junction bases with no gene match: 9. The CDR3 nucleotides are TGTGCCAGCAGTTCACCGGGACAGATGAGCTCCTACGAGCAGTACTTC. Its translation is CASSSPGQMSSYEQYF.

This clone was observed a handful of times. The chain couples TRBV29-1 to TRBJ1-6; 7 bases are shared with TRBD1. The trim removed 4 bases at V and 5 bases at J, leaving 2 bases unmatched. The CDR3 runs 13 residues. Germline V CDR1 and CDR2: SQVTM, ANQGSEA. CDR3 nucleotide sequence: TGCAGCGTTGGGGACAGTCATAATTCACCCCTCCACTTT. Amino acids: CSVGDSHNSPLHF.

The chain joins TRBV9 to TRBJ2-1; tentatively, D is TRBD2 (6 bases). The germline gives CDR1 SGDLS, CDR2 YYNGEE. V was trimmed by 0 bases and J by 10 bases, leaving 11 bases between them. The CDR3 contains 13 residues. This CDR3 reads CASSVEAGGEQFF. The CDR3 bases are TGTGCCAGCAGCGTAGAAGCTGGGGGGGAGCAGTTCTTC.

The chain couples TRBV28 to TRBJ2-3; 11 bases line up with TRBD1. From germline, CDR1 is MDHEN and CDR2 SYDVKM. The CDR3 sequence is 15 residues long. With V trimmed by 6 bases and J by 0 bases, 2 bases remained unmatched. The CDR3 loop reads CASRDRGPSTDTQYF. The CDR3 DNA sequence: TGTGCCAGCAGGGACAGGGGGCCGAGCACAGATACGCAGTATTTT.